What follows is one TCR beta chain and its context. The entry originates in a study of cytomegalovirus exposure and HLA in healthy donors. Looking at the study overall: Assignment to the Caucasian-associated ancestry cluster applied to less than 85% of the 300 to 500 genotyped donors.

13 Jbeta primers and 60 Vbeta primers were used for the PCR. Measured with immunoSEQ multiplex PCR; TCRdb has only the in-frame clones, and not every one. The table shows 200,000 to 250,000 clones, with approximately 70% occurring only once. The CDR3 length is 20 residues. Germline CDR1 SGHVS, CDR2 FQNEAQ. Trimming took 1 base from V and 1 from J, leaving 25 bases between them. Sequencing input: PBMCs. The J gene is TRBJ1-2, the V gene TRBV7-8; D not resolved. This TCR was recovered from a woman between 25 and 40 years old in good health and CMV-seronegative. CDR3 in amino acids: CASSLDGFEAGRGGNYGYTF. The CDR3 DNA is TGTGCCAGCAGCTTAGATGGGTTTGAGGCAGGTCGCGGAGGTAACTATGGCTACACCTTC.